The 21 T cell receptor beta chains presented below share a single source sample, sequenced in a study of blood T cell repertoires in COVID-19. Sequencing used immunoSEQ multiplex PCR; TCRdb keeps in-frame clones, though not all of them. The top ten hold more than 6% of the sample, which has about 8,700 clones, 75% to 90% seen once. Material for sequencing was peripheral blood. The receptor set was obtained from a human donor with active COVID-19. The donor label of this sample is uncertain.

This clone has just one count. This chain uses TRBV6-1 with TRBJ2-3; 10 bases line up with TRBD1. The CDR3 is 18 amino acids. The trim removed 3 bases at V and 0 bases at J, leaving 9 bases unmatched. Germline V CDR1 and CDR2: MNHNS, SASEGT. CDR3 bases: TGTGCCAGCAGTGAGCGACAGGGGGCGACCAGAAGCACAGATACGCAGTATTTT. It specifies CASSERQGATRSTDTQYF.

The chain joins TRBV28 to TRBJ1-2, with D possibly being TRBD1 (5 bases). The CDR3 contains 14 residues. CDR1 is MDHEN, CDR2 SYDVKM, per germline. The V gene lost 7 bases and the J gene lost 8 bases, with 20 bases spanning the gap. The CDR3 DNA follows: TGTGCCAGCAATCCTCGGGGGGTAGCGAGCGGCTACACCTTC. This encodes CASNPRGVASGYTF.

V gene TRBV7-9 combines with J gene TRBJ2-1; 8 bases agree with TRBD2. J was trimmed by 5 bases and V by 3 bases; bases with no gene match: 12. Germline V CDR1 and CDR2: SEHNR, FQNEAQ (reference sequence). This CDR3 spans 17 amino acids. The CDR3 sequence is CASSFRSGGRQHNEQFF. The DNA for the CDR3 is TGTGCCAGCAGCTTTCGTTCCGGCGGGAGGCAACACAATGAGCAGTTCTTC.

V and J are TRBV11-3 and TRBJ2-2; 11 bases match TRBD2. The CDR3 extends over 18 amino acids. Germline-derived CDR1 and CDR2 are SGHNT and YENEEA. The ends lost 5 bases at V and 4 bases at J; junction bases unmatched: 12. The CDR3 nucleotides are TGTGCCAGCAGCCGGGGGCTAGCGGGAGGTACGGGCACCGGGGAGCTGTTTTTT. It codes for CASSRGLAGGTGTGELFF.

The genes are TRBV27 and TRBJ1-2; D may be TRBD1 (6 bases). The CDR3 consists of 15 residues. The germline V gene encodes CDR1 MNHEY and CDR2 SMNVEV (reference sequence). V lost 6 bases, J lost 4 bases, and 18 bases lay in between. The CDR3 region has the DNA TGTGCCAGCAGATCCATCAGGGGAACTTCCTATGGCTACACCTTC. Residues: CASRSIRGTSYGYTF.

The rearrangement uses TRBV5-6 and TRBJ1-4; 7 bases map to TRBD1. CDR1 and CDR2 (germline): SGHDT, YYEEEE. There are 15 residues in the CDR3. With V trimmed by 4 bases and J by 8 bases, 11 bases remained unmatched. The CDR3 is CASSVPTGDAEKLFF. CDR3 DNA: TGTGCCAGCAGCGTACCCACAGGGGACGCCGAAAAACTGTTTTTT.

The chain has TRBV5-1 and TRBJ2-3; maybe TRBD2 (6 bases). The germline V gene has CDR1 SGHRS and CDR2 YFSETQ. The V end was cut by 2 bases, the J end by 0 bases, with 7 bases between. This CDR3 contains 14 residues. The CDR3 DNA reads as TGCGCCAGCAGCTTTGCGGGGAGCACAGATACGCAGTATTTT. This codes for CASSFAGSTDTQYF.

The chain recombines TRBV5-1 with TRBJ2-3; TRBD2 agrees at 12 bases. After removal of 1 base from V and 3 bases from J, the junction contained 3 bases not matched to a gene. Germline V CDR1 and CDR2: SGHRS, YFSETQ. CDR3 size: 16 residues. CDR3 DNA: TGCGCCAGCAGCTTGTTCCTAGCGGGAGGGACAGATACGCAGTATTTT. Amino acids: CASSLFLAGGTDTQYF.

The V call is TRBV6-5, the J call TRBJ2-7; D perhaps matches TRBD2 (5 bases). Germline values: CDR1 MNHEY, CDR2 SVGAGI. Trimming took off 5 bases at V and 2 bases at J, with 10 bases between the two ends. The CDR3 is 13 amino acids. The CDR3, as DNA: TGTGCCAGCAGTATAGGACTTACCTACGAGCAGTACGTC. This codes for CASSIGLTYEQYV.

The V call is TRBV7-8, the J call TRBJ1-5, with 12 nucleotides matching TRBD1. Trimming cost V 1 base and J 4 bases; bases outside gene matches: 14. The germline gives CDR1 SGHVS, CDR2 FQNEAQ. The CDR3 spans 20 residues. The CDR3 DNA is TGTGCCAGCAGCTTAGTAGTGTGGGGTCCGGGACAGGGGGCAAATCAGCCCCAGCATTTT. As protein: CASSLVVWGPGQGANQPQHF.

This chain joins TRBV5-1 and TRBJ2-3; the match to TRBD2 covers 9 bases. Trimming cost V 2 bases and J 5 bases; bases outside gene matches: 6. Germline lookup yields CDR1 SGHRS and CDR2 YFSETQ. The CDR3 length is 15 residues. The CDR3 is CASSFRGGALDTQYF. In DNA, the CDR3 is TGCGCCAGCAGCTTCCGCGGGGGGGCATTAGATACGCAGTATTTT.

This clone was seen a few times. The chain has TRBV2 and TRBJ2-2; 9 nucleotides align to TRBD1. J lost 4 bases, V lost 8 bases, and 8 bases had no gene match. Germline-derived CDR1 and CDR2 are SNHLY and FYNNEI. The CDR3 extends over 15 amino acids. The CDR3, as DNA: TGTGCCAGCTTGGGGACAGGGCTCGGCACCGGGGAGCTGTTTTTT. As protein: CASLGTGLGTGELFF.

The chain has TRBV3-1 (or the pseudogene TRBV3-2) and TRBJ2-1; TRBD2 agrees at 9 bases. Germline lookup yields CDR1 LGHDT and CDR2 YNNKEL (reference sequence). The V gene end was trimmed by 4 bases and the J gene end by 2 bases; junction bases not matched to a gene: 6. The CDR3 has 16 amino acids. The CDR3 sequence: CASSPLGGGAYNEQFF. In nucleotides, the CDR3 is TGTGCCAGCAGCCCACTGGGCGGGGGGGCCTACAATGAGCAGTTCTTC.

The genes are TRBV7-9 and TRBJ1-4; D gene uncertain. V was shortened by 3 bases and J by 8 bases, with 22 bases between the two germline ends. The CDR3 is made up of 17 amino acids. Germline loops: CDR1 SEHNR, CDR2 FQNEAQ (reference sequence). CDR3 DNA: TGTGCCAGCAGCTTGAGGCGGGCGGTCACCGAGGAGGAAAAACTGTTTTTT. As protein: CASSLRRAVTEEEKLFF.

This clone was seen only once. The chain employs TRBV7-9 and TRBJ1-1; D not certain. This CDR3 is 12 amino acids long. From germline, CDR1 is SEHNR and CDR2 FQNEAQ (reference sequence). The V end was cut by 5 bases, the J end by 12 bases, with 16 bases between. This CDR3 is CASSRDDPHTFF. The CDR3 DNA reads TGTGCCAGCAGCCGCGATGATCCTCATACTTTCTTT.

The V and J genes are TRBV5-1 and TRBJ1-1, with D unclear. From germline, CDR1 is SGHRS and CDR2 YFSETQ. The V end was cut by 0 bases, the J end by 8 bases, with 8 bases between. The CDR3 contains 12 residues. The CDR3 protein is CASSLGLEEAFF. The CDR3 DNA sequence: TGCGCCAGCAGCTTGGGCCTTGAGGAAGCTTTCTTT.

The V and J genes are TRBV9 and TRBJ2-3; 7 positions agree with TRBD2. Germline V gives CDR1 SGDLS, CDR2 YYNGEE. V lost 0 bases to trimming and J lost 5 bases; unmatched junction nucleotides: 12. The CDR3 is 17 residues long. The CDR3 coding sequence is TGTGCCAGCAGCGTAGACCCAGCGGGGTTGGTAAGAGATACGCAGTATTTT. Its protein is CASSVDPAGLVRDTQYF.

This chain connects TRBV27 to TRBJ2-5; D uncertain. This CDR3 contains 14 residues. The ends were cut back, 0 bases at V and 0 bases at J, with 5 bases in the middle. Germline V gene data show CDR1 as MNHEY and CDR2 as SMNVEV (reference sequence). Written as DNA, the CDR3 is TGTGCCAGCAGTTTATCCCCGTACCAAGAGACCCAGTACTTC. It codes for CASSLSPYQETQYF.

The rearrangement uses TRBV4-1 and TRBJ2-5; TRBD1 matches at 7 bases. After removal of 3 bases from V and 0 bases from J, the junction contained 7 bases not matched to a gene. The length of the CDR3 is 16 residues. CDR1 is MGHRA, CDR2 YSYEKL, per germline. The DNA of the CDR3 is TGCGCCAGCAGCCACCGACAGGGCATGGACCAAGAGACCCAGTACTTC. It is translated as CASSHRQGMDQETQYF.

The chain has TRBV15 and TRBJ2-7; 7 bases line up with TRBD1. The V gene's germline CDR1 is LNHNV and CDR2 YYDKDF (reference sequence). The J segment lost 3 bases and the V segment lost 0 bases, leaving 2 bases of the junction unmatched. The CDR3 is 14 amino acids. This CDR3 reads CATSREQGSYEQYF. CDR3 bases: TGTGCCACCAGCAGAGAACAGGGGAGCTACGAGCAGTACTTC.

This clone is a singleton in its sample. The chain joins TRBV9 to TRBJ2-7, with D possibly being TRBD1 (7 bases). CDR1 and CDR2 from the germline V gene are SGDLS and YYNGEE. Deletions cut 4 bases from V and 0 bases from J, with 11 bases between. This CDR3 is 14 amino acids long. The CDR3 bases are TGTGCCAGCAGCTCCCAGGGGGGCTCCTACGAGCAGTACTTC. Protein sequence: CASSSQGGSYEQYF.